Listed below are T cell receptor beta chains from one sample, sequenced in a study of blood T cell repertoires in COVID-19. Data came from immunoSEQ multiplex PCR; TCRdb stores just in-frame clones and leaves some out. The top ten clones hold approximately 2.6% of a sample with 200,000 to 250,000 clones, 70% to 90% of them seen once. The sequenced sample was peripheral blood. The receptors here all came from a man younger than 40 with COVID-19, enrolled during active disease. The CDR3 runs from the conserved cysteine through the conserved F or W. D genes are given only for firm matches.

V gene	D gene	J gene	CDR3 protein
TRBV18	-	TRBJ2-7	CASSPPTRTYEQYF
TRBV7-9	TRBD1	TRBJ1-1	CASSFTGDTEAFF
TRBV6-2/TRBV6-3	TRBD2	TRBJ2-1	CASSYSSGGASPNEQFF
TRBV10-3	-	TRBJ1-1	CAISSKGGSTEAFF
TRBV2	-	TRBJ2-1	CASSDVQNSYNEQFF
TRBV4-1	-	TRBJ1-2	CASSDDRDYTF
TRBV18	-	TRBJ1-2	CASSSPANRDGYTF
TRBV5-4	TRBD2	TRBJ2-7	CASSRWTSQYEQYF
TRBV19	-	TRBJ2-2	CASSMPAGTNTGELFF
TRBV4-1	-	TRBJ1-2	CASSQDLGRSNYGYTF
TRBV4-3	-	TRBJ2-5	CASSQALEYQETQYF
TRBV28	TRBD1	TRBJ2-2	CASSPPRTGRTGELFF
TRBV19	-	TRBJ2-7	CASSIQEGATYEQYF
TRBV11-2	TRBD2	TRBJ2-1	CASSLEGRARSYNEQFF
TRBV27	-	TRBJ1-1	CASSLDPEPNTEAFF
TRBV7-8	-	TRBJ2-1	CASSLLVKSSYNEQFF
TRBV4-1	TRBD2	TRBJ2-1	CASSHPSGNEQFF
TRBV20-1	-	TRBJ1-2	CSASGGLGYGYTF
TRBV4-3	TRBD2	TRBJ2-1	CASSQELGLRASGRRSDNEQFF
TRBV7-2	TRBD2	TRBJ2-3	CASSTGGGSDTQYF
TRBV6-5	TRBD1	TRBJ2-7	CASSYYPDRATYEQYF
TRBV10-3	-	TRBJ2-1	CAISDYPQSNEQFF
TRBV7-2	TRBD1	TRBJ2-1	CASSLRRRWGQGSYNEQFF